This T cell receptor beta chain is drawn from a study of neurological immune-mediated disorders. This clonotype was found many times. Its target is not known. 5'RACE with 10-nucleotide random UMIs generated the cDNA. TCRdb analysed the 5' RACE reads with MiXCR anew, one entry per CDR3 protein. The sample has approximately 51,000 distinct CDR3 sequences, around 3.1% seen once. Findings and caveats of the study: CDR3 amino acid sequences found in expanded clones were never shared across subjects, suggesting private repertoires in all groups.

V was pared by 4 bases and J by 4 bases, with 13 bases of the junction left unmatched. This CDR3 comprises 16 residues. Germline lookup yields CDR1 MGHRA and CDR2 YSYEKL. This receptor was identified in a man between 35 and 55 years old with multiple sclerosis. The V call is TRBV4-1, the J call TRBJ2-7; TRBD2 aligns across 7 bases. Specimen: PBMCs. The CDR3 loop reads CASSRGGSHAAYEQYF. CDR3 nucleotide sequence: TGCGCCAGCAGCCGGGGGGGTTCCCATGCGGCTTACGAGCAGTACTTC.